This section outlines one T cell receptor beta chain sequence together with its context. Its target is not known. This record comes from a study of blood T cells in healthy people across ages. Across the whole study: For every two T cells, template switching captured about one barcoded beta molecule.

Combining a sample-barcoded 5' primer with a J-beta primer mix, a second PCR ran for 7 to 11 cycles. MiXCR, run by TCRdb on the 5' RACE reads, gives a single entry per CDR3 protein. The sample has 800,000 or so distinct CDR3 sequences, 62% seen once. Peripheral blood, about 9.4 milliliters per donor, was collected. This CDR3 contains 13 residues. Trimming removed 4 bases at V and 0 bases at J, with 6 bases between. Germline assignment: CDR1 MNHEY and CDR2 SVGAGI. Whole-study results and caveats: Diversity was higher, and naive CD4+ cells more numerous, in long-lived donors than in aged donors.

This TCR came from a man aged 25 to 40 in good health. The chain couples TRBV6-5 to TRBJ1-2; unclear D gene. Sequencing was carried out using blood. The DNA of the CDR3 is TGTGCCAGCAGTTCTCCGCCTAACTATGGCTACACCTTC. It translates to CASSSPPNYGYTF.